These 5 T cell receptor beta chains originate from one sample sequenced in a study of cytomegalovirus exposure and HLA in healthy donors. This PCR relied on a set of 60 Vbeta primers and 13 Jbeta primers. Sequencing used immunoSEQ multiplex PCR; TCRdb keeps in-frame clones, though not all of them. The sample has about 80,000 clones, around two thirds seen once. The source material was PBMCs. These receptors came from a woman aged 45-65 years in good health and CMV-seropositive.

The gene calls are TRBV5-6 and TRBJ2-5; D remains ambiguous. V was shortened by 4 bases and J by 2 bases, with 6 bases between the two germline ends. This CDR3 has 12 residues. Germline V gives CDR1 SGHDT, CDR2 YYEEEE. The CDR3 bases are TGTGCCAGCAGCGAACTACAAGAGACCCAGTACTTC. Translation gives CASSELQETQYF. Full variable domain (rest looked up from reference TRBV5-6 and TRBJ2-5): DAGVTQSPTHLIKTRGQQVTLRCSPKSGHDTVSWYQQALGQGPQFIFQYYEEEERQRGNFPDRFSGHQFPNYSSELNVNALLLGDSALYLCASSELQETQYFGPGTRLLVL.

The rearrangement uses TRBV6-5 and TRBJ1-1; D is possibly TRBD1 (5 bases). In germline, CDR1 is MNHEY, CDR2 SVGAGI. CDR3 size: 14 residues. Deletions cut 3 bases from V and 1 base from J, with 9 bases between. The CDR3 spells CASSYRQQNTEAFF. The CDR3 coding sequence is TGTGCCAGCAGTTATAGACAGCAGAACACTGAAGCTTTCTTT.

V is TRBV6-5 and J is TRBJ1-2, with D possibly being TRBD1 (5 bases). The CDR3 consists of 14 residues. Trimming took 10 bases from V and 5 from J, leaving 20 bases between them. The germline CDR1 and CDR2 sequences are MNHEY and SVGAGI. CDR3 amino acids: CAIADSRYPYGYTF. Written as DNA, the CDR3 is TGTGCCATCGCTGACAGCCGATATCCTTATGGCTACACCTTC.

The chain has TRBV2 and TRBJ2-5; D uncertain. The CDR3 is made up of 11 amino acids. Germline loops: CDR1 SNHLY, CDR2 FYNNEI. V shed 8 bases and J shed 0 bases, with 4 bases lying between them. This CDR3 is CASAYQETQYF. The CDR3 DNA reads TGTGCCAGCGCGTACCAAGAGACCCAGTACTTC.

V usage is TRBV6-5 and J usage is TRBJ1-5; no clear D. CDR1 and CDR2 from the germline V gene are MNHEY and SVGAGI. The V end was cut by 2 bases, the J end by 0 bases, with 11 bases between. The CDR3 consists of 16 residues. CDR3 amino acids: CASSYARPNSNQPQHF. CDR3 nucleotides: TGTGCCAGCAGTTACGCTAGGCCTAATAGCAATCAGCCCCAGCATTTT.